Sequencing of this T cell receptor beta chain was carried out in a study of shared clonotypes between healthy human individuals (TCRdb year 2020). With respect to the entire study: The cohort comprised a couple of women and three men aged 18 to 49 years. For each donor, three plates each were used for CD4 naive and CD4 memory, two plates were used for CD8 naive, and one plate was used for CD8 memory. Blood TCR repertoires of several healthy adults were deeply sequenced to estimate repertoire size and the extent of clonotype sharing between individuals. To increase sequencing depth and limit assay-specific biases, TCR repertoire library preparation and sequencing were carried out by different laboratories using diverse techniques. Between about 0.8 and 8.9 billion PBMCs per donor were obtained by leukapheresis. Overall study outcomes, separate from this receptor: Because the study included a small number of donors, the genetic and exposure-history diversity represented was limited. About 5% of naive CD4, 3.5% of naive CD8, around 2.3% of memory CD4, and around 0.42% of memory CD8 clonotypes were shared across several donors. Based on pairwise subsampling, the degree of clonotype sharing among donors was expected to be affected by sequencing depth. Compared with non-shared clonotypes, the clonotypes found in all four sorted-subset donors had higher generation probabilities. Incomplete sequencing was indicated by rarefaction of sorted-subset datasets, despite the large sequencing depth. Estimated clonotype richness was generally larger for naive than for memory subsets. Sampling was limited to blood, and TCR repertoires in tissue likely differ from TCR repertoires in blood.

As regards this clone: It lacks a known antigen. No base quality information exists; no much larger clone differs at one position.

Using the deep immunoSEQ assay, multiplex PCR amplified TCR CDR3 regions from genomic DNA. Extracted genomic DNA from each cell subset was distributed evenly across all wells of several immunoSEQ 96-well plates, and each plate was treated as a replicate. For sorted subsets, about 200 ng genomic DNA, equal to about 30,000 T cell genomes, was loaded into each replicate PCR. Purified libraries were measured with a Qubit 3.0 fluorometer, size-checked on a Bioanalyzer 2100, and measured again with the KAPA Library Quantification kit. Every immunoSEQ 96-well plate was sequenced on a dedicated single-read 150-cycle Illumina NextSeq 550 flow cell. As for the original processing: Because the immunoSEQ output included only junctional sequences and no quality scores, the filtering could not be the same as the filtering used for full-length reads. Sequences were annotated with PyIR, a Python wrapper for IgBLAST v1.9, and V/J genes and CDR3 were assigned using IMGT germline references. Reads with weak V/J assignments (E-value above 1e-6), missing CDR3, stop codons, out-of-frame junctions, or ambiguous translated residues were removed. V3J clonotypes were defined as sequences sharing the same inferred V gene, J gene, and CDR3 amino acid sequence. The percentage overlap between two repertoires was calculated by dividing the number of shared unique clonotypes by the size of the smaller repertoire. Three approaches were used to assess repertoire richness: RTK rarefaction, the Chao1 estimator, and Recon v2.1 estimates of unobserved clonotypes. Generation probabilities for all TCRbeta clonotypes obtained by the gDNA method from several donors were computed using OLGA. Held by TCRdb, this immuneACCESS table contains in-frame sequences only and omits some clones. Under half of the omission traces to an unresolved V gene where checked; the cause of the rest is unknown. V and J calls and clone size are as listed in that table; D and trimming were resolved from the DNA. In this sample the table shows over a million clones, approximately 80% of which occur a single time. 0.55% to 0.7% of the sample rests with the top ten.

From the germline V gene, CDR1 is KGHSY and CDR2 is FQNENV. The cysteine opens and the phenylalanine closes a CDR3 of 13 amino acids. The only DNA kept is the CDR3, 39 bases in frame from the first base. V is trimmed back by 7 bases and J by 13 bases, and the junction contains 15 bases that no gene match accounts for. Healthy HIV-negative adults with no recently reported acute infections or vaccinations were included as donors. Every donor was a Caucasian adult living in Nashville, Tennessee, USA. Magnetic negative selection was used to enrich CD4+ T cells, after which naive cells were positively selected on CD45RA and the negative fraction became the memory subset. After blood collection by leukapheresis, PBMCs were isolated using Ficoll-Histopaque density gradient centrifugation and then cryopreserved in the vapor phase of liquid nitrogen. Analytical flow cytometry was used to check the purity and quantity of every magnetically sorted T cell population. Each sorted fraction had its genomic DNA isolated and then quantified by UV absorbance on a Nanodrop 2000c.

This chain joins TRBV16 to TRBJ1-2, and 7 junctional nucleotides match TRBD1. This receptor was identified in a man aged 18 to 30 in good health. Some clones in this sample may be carry-over from other donors' samples. Sequencing was carried out using memory CD4+ T cells from PBMCs. The sample's cell subset or site label is to be understood as: CD45RA-negative fraction. The sequenced DNA: TGTGCCAGCACCCAGGGACAGCCCTTCTTATTCACCTTC. It translates to CASTQGQPFLFTF.